This T cell receptor (beta chain) was observed in a study of technical replicates of blood from a handful of donors. CDR1 and CDR2 (germline): MNHEY, SVGAGI. This CDR3 has 14 residues. V was clipped by 2 bases and J by 1 base, with 8 bases between them. The assay was immunoSEQ multiplex PCR, and TCRdb's table has in-frame clones only and misses some. The sample gives around 83,000 clones, more than 85% of which show up once; approximately 0.4% is in the top ten. The chain uses TRBV6-5 and TRBJ2-5; D uncertain. Sequenced: T cells isolated from PBMCs. This TCR was sampled from a human donor in good health. Some clones in this sample may be carry-over from other donors' samples. The CDR3 is CASSYKPFQETQYF. In nucleotides, the CDR3 is TGTGCCAGCAGTTACAAGCCCTTCCAAGAGACCCAGTACTTC.